The subject of this entry is one TCR beta chain. Its target is unknown. Researchers generated cDNA in eight separate reactions per sample. TCRdb reprocessed the 5' RACE reads, with one entry per CDR3 protein and no DNA. This sample's table reports approximately 160,000 distinct CDR3 sequences. The data were obtained in a study of monozygotic twins with inflammatory bowel disease. The study's findings and limits: Healthy co-twins exceeded IBD patients in TCRbeta diversity as measured by inverse Simpson.

Whole blood supplied total RNA, and T cells were not sorted. Germline lookup yields CDR1 SGHRS and CDR2 YFSETQ. The CDR3 consists of 16 residues. This receptor was taken from a human donor with ulcerative colitis or Crohn's disease, or a healthy co-twin of an affected twin (not recorded which). Sequencing was done on a sample of blood. The chain employs TRBV5-1 and TRBJ2-3; TCRdb's D call of TRBD1 is untestable without DNA. CDR3: CASSQRDRNGADTQYF.